This T cell receptor (beta chain) is drawn from a study of blood T cell repertoires in COVID-19. Study details: T cells, B-cell-depleted T cells, or PBMCs supplied cDNA or gDNA.

This clone was observed a handful of times. Germline-derived CDR1 and CDR2 are LNHDA and SQIVND (reference sequence). The CDR3 is 14 amino acids. The junction had 5 bases not matched to a gene; V was cut back by 7 bases and J by 5 bases. Data came from immunoSEQ multiplex PCR; TCRdb stores just in-frame clones and leaves some out. The sample carries approximately 41,000 clones, 88% recorded once. This receptor was taken from a woman aged 35 to 49 with acute or convalescent COVID-19. J is TRBJ2-1 and V is TRBV19; TRBD2 matches 10 bases. Sequencing was carried out using peripheral blood. The CDR3 bases are TGTGCCAGTAAGAGCGGGAGGGTCAACAATGAGCAGTTCTTC. Translation gives CASKSGRVNNEQFF.